These 8 T cell receptor beta chains came from one sample sequenced in a study of T-cell memory formation after mild COVID-19 (dated by TCRdb to the early 2020s). Library construction relied on 5' RACE. Sequencing instrument: Illumina NovaSeq 6000. The public reads were quality trimmed at Q25 with fastp and then assembled into clones with MiXCR by TCRdb, keeping productive beta chains. CDR3 protein sequences are deduplicated, and each keeps its most common genes and DNA. The sample table contains a few hundred thousand distinct CDR3 sequences; only one count was recorded for around a fifth of them. Jointly, the top ten make up over 20% of the sample. The sample was PBMCs or a T cell subset sorted from them (not recorded which). These TCRs come from a man younger than 35 who had mild COVID-19 (a few samples of this study predate the infection). The sample titles of this study are shuffled in the database, so cell type and time point are left out; the donor was told from shared clones.

This clonotype has a handful of counts. J is TRBJ2-1 and V is TRBV7-2; 9 bases are shared with TRBD2. With V trimmed by 5 bases and J by 4 bases, 6 bases remained unmatched. CDR3 length: 15 amino acids. Looked up from germline, CDR1 is SGHTA and CDR2 is FQGNSA. In DNA, the CDR3 is TGTGCCAGCAGCCCACAGAGCGGGGGGTACAATGAGCAGTTCTTC. It codes for CASSPQSGGYNEQFF.

This clonotype was seen only a few times. J is TRBJ2-7 and V is TRBV4-1; TRBD1 aligns across 7 bases. Trimming cost V 4 bases and J 3 bases; bases outside gene matches: 12. Germline V gene sequence: CDR1 MGHRA, CDR2 YSYEKL. The CDR3 covers 16 residues. The CDR3 is CASSPGRARGHYEQYF. The CDR3 nucleotides read TGCGCCAGCAGCCCCGGTAGGGCGAGGGGGCACTACGAGCAGTACTTC.

The chain joins TRBV5-1 to TRBJ2-7; possibly TRBD2 for D (5 bases). Trimming removed 0 bases at V and 5 bases at J, with 12 bases between. The CDR3 extends over 14 amino acids. The V gene's germline CDR1 is SGHRS and CDR2 YFSETQ. The CDR3 is CASSLAQAEDEQYF. CDR3 nucleotide sequence: TGCGCCAGCAGCTTGGCGCAGGCGGAGGACGAGCAGTACTTC.

There are many counts of this clonotype. The chain employs TRBV12-3 or TRBV12-4 and TRBJ2-7; TRBD2 might be the D (5 bases). The V end lost 3 bases, the J end lost 3 bases, and 9 bases lay between the germline ends. The CDR3 extends over 13 amino acids. The CDR3 DNA reads TGTGCCAGCAGTTTGGGCCGGGGCTACGAGCAGTACTTC. Translated: CASSLGRGYEQYF.

This chain connects TRBV5-1 to TRBJ2-3; 8 bases agree with TRBD2. The CDR3 totals 15 residues. The ends lost 1 base at V and 4 bases at J; junction bases unmatched: 5. CDR1 SGHRS and CDR2 YFSETQ come from the germline V gene. CDR3 loop: CASSLRAGGPDTQYF. Here the CDR3 DNA reads TGCGCCAGCAGCTTGAGGGCGGGGGGCCCAGATACGCAGTATTTT.

This clonotype was recorded many times. The chain uses TRBV7-2 and TRBJ2-2; D unclear. The CDR3 spans 17 residues. Trimming removed 4 bases from V and 3 bases from J, with 18 bases in between. Germline V lookup: CDR1 SGHTA, CDR2 FQGNSA. CDR3 nucleotides: TGTGCCAGCAGCTCCCGTGAAGGGCGGACGTACACCGGGGAGCTGTTTTTT. Its translation is CASSSREGRTYTGELFF.

This clonotype turned up a few times. The rearrangement links TRBV7-6 to TRBJ2-1; D is unclear. The CDR3 contains 15 residues. V was clipped by 4 bases and J by 3 bases, with 13 bases between them. Germline assignment: CDR1 SGHVS and CDR2 FNYEAQ. CDR3 DNA: TGTGCCAGCAGCTCTGGACCGAACGACTACAATGAGCAGTTCTTC. This translates into CASSSGPNDYNEQFF.

This clonotype was found once. This chain uses TRBV7-9 with TRBJ2-7; no reliable D call. Trimming took off 2 bases at V and 0 bases at J, with 8 bases between the two ends. The CDR3 is made up of 14 amino acids. Looked up from germline, CDR1 is SEHNR and CDR2 is FQNEAQ (reference sequence). CDR3 nucleotide sequence: TGTGCCAGCAGCTTAACGCTGAACTCCTACGAGCAGTACTTC. This translates into CASSLTLNSYEQYF.